These T cell receptor beta chains were read from a single sample in a study of blood T cells in healthy people across ages. TCRdb passed the 5' RACE reads through MiXCR, listing each CDR3 protein once. Of about 640,000 distinct CDR3 sequences listed, about 54% are singletons. The sequenced sample consisted of blood. The receptors here all came from a man between 60 and 70 years old in good health. Each CDR3 is given with its conserved first and last residue. The D gene is left open where the match is weak. Clone size is stated in some rows and not others, as once, few, many or a class when expanded.

TRBD2	-	TRBV20-1	TRBJ2-5	CSAGGSGTSGPPETQYF	TGCAGTGCTGGTGGTTCGGGGACTAGCGGACCGCCTGAGACCCAGTACTTC
-	-	TRBV3-1	TRBJ1-1	CASSQVVETEAFF	TGTGCCAGCAGCCAAGTAGTGGAGACTGAAGCTTTCTTT
-	-	TRBV5-1	TRBJ1-1	CAGRTDWRTEAFF	TGCGCCGGGCGGACAGACTGGAGAACTGAAGCTTTCTTT
-	-	TRBV25-1	TRBJ1-1	CASSPLVGAAVYTEAFF	TGTGCCAGCAGTCCCCTGGTGGGTGCAGCGGTTTACACTGAAGCTTTCTTT
-	-	TRBV29-1	TRBJ2-7	CSVAEQAYEQYF	TGCAGCGTTGCTGAACAGGCCTACGAGCAGTACTTC
-	-	TRBV20-1	TRBJ2-1	CSARGPIAGARAYNEQFF	TGCAGTGCTAGAGGACCTATAGCTGGGGCCAGAGCCTACAATGAGCAGTTCTTC
TRBD2	once	TRBV4-2	TRBJ2-1	CASSQEQRGAAYNEQFF	TGTGCCAGCAGCCAAGAACAGCGGGGGGCCGCTTACAATGAGCAGTTCTTC
TRBD1	-	TRBV7-9	TRBJ1-4	CASSLGTGPNEKLFF	TGTGCCAGCAGCTTGGGGACAGGCCCAAATGAAAAACTGTTTTTT
-	-	TRBV20-1	TRBJ1-2	CSARGELGTPYGYTF	TGCAGTGCTAGAGGGGAGTTAGGAACGCCCTATGGCTACACCTTC
-	few	TRBV20-1	TRBJ1-1	CSASPPGGGTEAFF	TGCAGTGCTAGCCCCCCTGGCGGGGGCACTGAAGCTTTCTTT
-	-	TRBV4-1	TRBJ1-1	CASSKGPVVTEAFF	TGCGCCAGCAGCAAGGGCCCAGTGGTGACTGAAGCTTTCTTT
-	few	TRBV9	TRBJ2-7	CASSVGPEQYF	TGTGCCAGCAGCGTAGGGCCTGAGCAGTACTTC
-	-	TRBV6-5	TRBJ2-2	CASSSGKGVTGELFF	TGTGCCAGCAGCAGCGGTAAAGGAGTGACCGGGGAGCTGTTTTTT
-	-	TRBV20-1	TRBJ1-1	CGARVNRVNTEAFF	TGCGGTGCTAGAGTCAACAGGGTGAACACTGAAGCTTTCTTT
TRBD2	-	TRBV20-1	TRBJ2-3	CSAIPFSGGASAQYF	TGCAGTGCTATACCCTTTAGCGGGGGGGCATCGGCGCAGTATTTT
-	-	TRBV20-1	TRBJ2-7	CSASGGTYEQYF	TGCAGTGCTAGTGGGGGGACCTACGAGCAGTACTTC
TRBD2	-	TRBV20-1	TRBJ2-3	CSARASGGYSSTQYF	TGCAGTGCTAGGGCCAGCGGGGGATACTCAAGTACGCAGTATTTT
-	-	TRBV3-1	TRBJ2-2	CASSPPLASTGELFF	TGTGCCAGCAGCCCTCCCCTCGCGAGCACCGGGGAGCTGTTTTTT
TRBD1	-	TRBV20-1	TRBJ2-7	CSAQPYRGTYEQYF	TGCAGTGCCCAGCCCTACAGGGGTACCTACGAGCAGTACTTC
-	-	TRBV3-1	TRBJ2-7	CASSQASGVGEQYF	TGTGCCAGCAGCCAAGCCTCAGGGGTAGGCGAGCAGTACTTC
-	-	TRBV14	TRBJ2-5	CASSHAPKETQYF	TGTGCCAGCAGCCACGCCCCAAAAGAGACCCAGTACTTC
-	-	TRBV7-2	TRBJ2-4	CASSITSTQCGQYF	TGTGCCAGCAGCATCACTAGCACCCAATGTGGTCAGTACTTC
TRBD2	-	TRBV29-1	TRBJ2-7	CSVSFSGKSYEQYF	TGCAGCGTTTCTTTTAGCGGGAAGTCCTACGAGCAGTACTTC
-	-	TRBV6-6	TRBJ1-1	CASKMPRTEAFF	TGTGCCAGCAAGATGCCCAGGACTGAAGCTTTCTTT